This T cell receptor beta chain was obtained from a study of blood T cell repertoires in COVID-19. Between the trimmed V and J ends, which lost 9 bases and 4 bases, there was a span of 10 bases. The CDR3 length is 12 residues. CDR1 is SGHTA and CDR2 is FQGTGA in the germline V gene. Study processing details: Estimates of nucleated cell counts were drawn from the amplification of reference gene primers. The data were produced by immunoSEQ multiplex PCR, yet TCRdb's version contains in-frame clones alone and is incomplete. That table gives V, J and clone size, and the DNA gave D and trimming. This sample has tens of thousands of clones; about nine tenths occur once, and the top ten carry 10%.

Specimen: peripheral blood. The source of this sequence is a human donor with acute or convalescent COVID-19. The donor label of this sample is uncertain. J is TRBJ2-1 and V is TRBV7-3; maybe TRBD1 (6 bases). The CDR3 region is CASGGKYNEQFF. CDR3 DNA: TGTGCCAGTGGGGGCAAGTACAATGAGCAGTTCTTC.